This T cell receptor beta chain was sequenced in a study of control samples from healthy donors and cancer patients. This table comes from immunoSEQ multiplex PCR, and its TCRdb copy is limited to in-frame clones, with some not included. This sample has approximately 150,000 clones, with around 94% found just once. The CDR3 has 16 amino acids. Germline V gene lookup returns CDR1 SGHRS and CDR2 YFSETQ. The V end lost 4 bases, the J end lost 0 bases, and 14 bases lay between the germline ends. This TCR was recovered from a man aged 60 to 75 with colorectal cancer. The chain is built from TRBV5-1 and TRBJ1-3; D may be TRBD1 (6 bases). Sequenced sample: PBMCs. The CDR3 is CASSITGLNSGNTIYF. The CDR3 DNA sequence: TGCGCCAGCAGCATAACAGGGCTAAACTCTGGAAACACCATATATTTT.